The 32 T cell receptor beta chains reported below all come from one sample, sequenced in a study of blood T cell repertoires in COVID-19. Only in-frame clones appear in the TCRdb table, and some are missing; sequencing was by immunoSEQ multiplex PCR. The table has some 270,000 clones, roughly 86% seen once. Sequencing was performed on peripheral blood. The receptors shown here come from a woman aged 60-70 years who had recovered from COVID-19.

The rearrangement links TRBV19 to TRBJ1-1, with D possibly being TRBD1 (5 bases). CDR1 and CDR2 from the germline V gene are LNHDA and SQIVND (reference sequence). This CDR3 has 16 residues. Trimming took 3 bases from V and 6 from J, leaving 20 bases between them. CDR3 nucleotide sequence: TGTGCCAGTAGTATCCAGACAGCTTTGGAGTTCGCTGAAGCTTTCTTT. Translation gives CASSIQTALEFAEAFF.

The CDR3 DNA sequence: TGTGCCAGCAGTCACGGACAGGCGTCTAACTATGGCTACACCTTC. Its protein is CASSHGQASNYGYTF. The rearrangement links TRBV28 to TRBJ1-2; 7 bases align to TRBD1. This CDR3 spans 15 amino acids. V trimming: 5 bases; J trimming: 0 bases; junction bases outside the gene matches: 6. Germline V gene sequence: CDR1 MDHEN, CDR2 SYDVKM.

The rearrangement links TRBV28 to TRBJ2-7, with 7 bases aligning to TRBD1. Germline trimming cut 4 bases from V and 0 bases from J; bases unmatched to any gene: 6. This CDR3 region has 15 residues. Germline loops: CDR1 MDHEN, CDR2 SYDVKM. In DNA form, the CDR3 reads TGTGCCAGCAGTTCCCCGGGACAGCACTCCTACGAGCAGTACTTC. This translates into CASSSPGQHSYEQYF.

J is TRBJ2-1 and V is TRBV7-6, with 9 bases identical to TRBD1. V was clipped by 4 bases and J by 6 bases; unmatched bases: 7. The CDR3 totals 15 residues. Germline CDR1 SGHVS, CDR2 FNYEAQ. The chain's CDR3 is CASSSDRGSVNEQFF. CDR3 sequence (DNA): TGTGCCAGCAGCTCCGACAGGGGGTCGGTCAATGAGCAGTTCTTC.

V is TRBV5-6 and J is TRBJ2-3; TRBD2 matches at 10 bases. V was pared by 4 bases and J by 4 bases, with 9 bases of the junction left unmatched. The CDR3 has 16 residues. Looked up from germline, CDR1 is SGHDT and CDR2 is YYEEEE. CDR3 loop: CASSQTLSGGPDTQYF. CDR3 in DNA: TGTGCCAGCAGCCAAACTCTTAGCGGGGGGCCAGATACGCAGTATTTT.

The gene calls are TRBV29-1 and TRBJ2-5, with D tentatively TRBD1 (6 bases). The V end was cut by 3 bases, the J end by 5 bases, with 13 bases between. The CDR3 covers 13 residues. The germline gives CDR1 SQVTM, CDR2 ANQGSEA. CDR3 protein: CSVDRGIQETQYF. CDR3 coding DNA: TGCAGCGTTGACAGGGGAATTCAGGAGACCCAGTACTTC. The entire variable domain, with the rest obtained from reference TRBV29-1 and TRBJ2-5, is as follows: SAVISQKPSRDICQRGTSLTIQCQVDSQVTMMFWYRQQPGQSLTLIATANQGSEATYESGFVIDKFPISRPNLTFSTLTVSNMSPEDSSIYLCSVDRGIQETQYFGPGTRLLVL.

This sequence joins TRBV27 and TRBJ1-5; 10 positions match TRBD1. Germline V CDR1 and CDR2: MNHEY, SMNVEV (reference sequence). There are 15 residues in the CDR3. The V gene end was trimmed by 4 bases and the J gene end by 2 bases; junction bases not matched to a gene: 2. In DNA form, the CDR3 reads TGTGCCAGCAGTTCCGGGACAGGGGGCAATCAGCCCCAGCATTTT. Encoded protein: CASSSGTGGNQPQHF.

This clone was counted a few times. The chain is built from TRBV28 and TRBJ2-1; 7 bases are a match to TRBD1. With V trimmed by 8 bases and J by 4 bases, 11 bases remained unmatched. The CDR3 has 15 amino acids. Germline assignment: CDR1 MDHEN and CDR2 SYDVKM. The CDR3 is CASQTQGGAYNEQFF. As DNA, the CDR3 is TGTGCCAGCCAGACCCAAGGGGGCGCTTACAATGAGCAGTTCTTC.

The chain has TRBV7-2 and TRBJ1-5; the D is unclear. CDR3 size: 15 residues. V lost 1 base to trimming and J lost 3 bases, with 10 bases between them. The germline CDR1 and CDR2 sequences are SGHTA and FQGNSA. The CDR3 protein is CASSLGPVFNQPQHF. The CDR3 bases are TGTGCCAGCAGCTTAGGGCCAGTATTCAATCAGCCCCAGCATTTT.

CDR3 nucleotides: TGCGCCAGCAGTCAATCGAAAGAGACAGGGGGGGGTTTTAGCAATCAGCCCCAGCATTTT. Its translation: CASSQSKETGGGFSNQPQHF. The chain recombines TRBV23-1 with TRBJ1-5; 9 bases are a match to TRBD1. TRBV23-1 carries the ORF label, with uncertain function. This CDR3 comprises 20 residues. Trimming cost V 0 bases and J 0 bases; bases outside gene matches: 12.

This clone was observed a handful of times. The genes are TRBV7-9 and TRBJ2-2; 7 nucleotides align to TRBD2. The CDR3 is 13 amino acids. The V segment lost 4 bases and the J segment 7 bases; nucleotides outside the gene matches: 3. Germline V gene sequence: CDR1 SEHNR, CDR2 FQNEAQ (reference sequence). The CDR3 bases are TGTGCCAGCAGCTCTAGCGGAGGCGGGGAGCTGTTTTTT. This encodes CASSSSGGGELFF.

The genes are TRBV18 and TRBJ1-2; 7 nucleotides line up with TRBD1. J lost 4 bases, V lost 4 bases, and 12 bases had no gene match. Germline CDR1 and CDR2: KGHSH and LQKENI. This CDR3 region has 16 residues. The CDR3 DNA reads as TGTGCCAGCTCACGGACCTTAGGACAGGTCTCCTATGGCTACACCTTC. The encoded protein is CASSRTLGQVSYGYTF.

This chain joins TRBV18 and TRBJ2-7; TRBD1 matches 11 bases. This CDR3 spans 14 amino acids. CDR1 and CDR2 (germline): KGHSH, LQKENI. The J segment lost 5 bases and the V segment lost 4 bases, leaving 4 bases of the junction unmatched. CDR3 in amino acids: CASSLGQGVHEQYF. The CDR3, as DNA: TGTGCCAGCTCACTGGGACAGGGGGTCCACGAGCAGTACTTC.

The chain recombines TRBV7-6 with TRBJ2-5, with D perhaps matching TRBD2 (6 bases). The germline gives CDR1 SGHVS, CDR2 FNYEAQ. V was trimmed by 10 bases and J by 4 bases, leaving 22 bases between them. The CDR3 contains 15 residues. As DNA, the CDR3 is TGTGCCATAGAACGGGAGCGGGCGCAGCGAGAGACCCAGTACTTC. Amino acids: CAIERERAQRETQYF.

For this clone: A junction end diverges from the germline sequence, so it may reflect a read error. The V gene is TRBV7-3, the J gene TRBJ2-5; D is perhaps TRBD2 (6 bases). The CDR3 has 14 amino acids. Per germline, CDR1 SGHTA and CDR2 FQGTGA. CDR3 protein: CASSVTAGSETQYF. Written as DNA, the CDR3 is TGTGCCAGCAGCGTAACGGCGGGGTCGGAGACCCAGTACTTC.

This chain joins TRBV28 and TRBJ2-7, with D unclear. The CDR3 contains 12 residues. The V and J ends lost 7 bases and 3 bases respectively, with 10 bases between them. Germline values: CDR1 MDHEN, CDR2 SYDVKM. Written as DNA, the CDR3 is TGTGCCAGCACTCACAGTTACTACGAGCAGTACTTC. Translation: CASTHSYYEQYF.

The chain employs TRBV5-1 and TRBJ1-2; D unresolved. The germline V gene has CDR1 SGHRS and CDR2 YFSETQ. Trimming cost V 4 bases and J 4 bases, with 11 bases left between them. The length of the CDR3 is 13 residues. The CDR3 reads CASSAEGGYGYTF. Written as DNA, the CDR3 is TGCGCCAGCAGCGCGGAGGGTGGCTATGGCTACACCTTC.

The genes are TRBV28 and TRBJ2-3, with TRBD2 identical over 7 bases. The germline V gene encodes CDR1 MDHEN and CDR2 SYDVKM. The trim removed 5 bases at V and 4 bases at J, leaving 9 bases unmatched. The CDR3 contains 15 residues. The CDR3 region is CASSGGLPAADTQYF. CDR3 coding DNA: TGTGCCAGCAGTGGGGGACTACCGGCCGCAGATACGCAGTATTTT.

The chain couples TRBV2 to TRBJ2-2; D might be TRBD1 (7 bases). Germline lookup yields CDR1 SNHLY and CDR2 FYNNEI. CDR3 length: 16 residues. Trimming removed 8 bases at V and 4 bases at J, with 20 bases between. CDR3 sequence (DNA): TGTGCCAGCGGGTTAAGTCAGGGGGGCGGCACCGGGGAGCTGTTTTTT. It is translated as CASGLSQGGGTGELFF.

The chain combines TRBV19 with TRBJ1-5; D not resolved. CDR1 LNHDA and CDR2 SQIVND come from the germline V gene (reference sequence). The CDR3 has 14 residues. Trimming cost V 2 bases and J 4 bases, with 9 bases left between them. This CDR3 reads CASSIMAGNQPQHF. For the CDR3, the DNA is TGTGCCAGTAGTATAATGGCGGGGAATCAGCCCCAGCATTTT. Variable domain in full (rest from reference TRBV19 and TRBJ1-5): DGGITQSPKYLFRKEGQNVTLSCEQNLNHDAMYWYRQDPGQGLRLIYYSQIVNDFQKGDIAEGYSVSREKKESFPLTVTSAQKNPTAFYLCASSIMAGNQPQHFGDGTRLSIL.

This rearrangement joins TRBV4-1 to TRBJ1-2, with D unresolved. The length of the CDR3 is 16 residues. The V gene lost 1 base and the J gene lost 0 bases, with 12 bases spanning the gap. Germline CDR1 reads MGHRA; CDR2 reads YSYEKL. The CDR3 DNA sequence: TGCGCCAGCAGCCAAGTTATGGGGAGCACTAACTATGGCTACACCTTC. Its translation is CASSQVMGSTNYGYTF.

V gene TRBV21-1 combines with J gene TRBJ2-3; TRBD1, the table's D call, was not compared with the DNA. TRBV21-1 is termed a pseudogene. The CDR3 length is 16 residues. The CDR3 region has the DNA TGTGCCAGCAGCAAACAGGACAGGGGGATCGCAGATACGCAGTATTTT. It encodes CASSKQDRGIADTQYF.

The CDR3 DNA reads TGTGCCAGCAGTTACTCGAGGCGGGCCGACCGGGAGCAGTTCTTC. Translation: CASSYSRRADREQFF. V usage is TRBV6-2 or TRBV6-3 and J usage is TRBJ2-1; possibly TRBD2 for D (5 bases). Between the trimmed V and J ends, which lost 0 bases and 10 bases, there was a span of 16 bases. Looked up from germline, CDR1 is MNHEY and CDR2 is SVGEGT. The CDR3 consists of 15 residues.

This clone was seen a handful of times. V and J are TRBV2 and TRBJ1-2; tentative D call: TRBD1 (5 bases). Germline V lookup: CDR1 SNHLY, CDR2 FYNNEI. There are 10 residues in the CDR3. The CDR3 bases are TGTACCGGGGGGAACTATGGCTACACCTTC. Protein: CTGGNYGYTF.

V and J are TRBV10-3 and TRBJ2-5; the D gene is possibly TRBD1 (6 bases). Germline CDR1 is ENHRY and CDR2 is SYGVKD. Trimming removed 6 bases at V and 7 bases at J, with 21 bases between. The CDR3 has 15 residues. The CDR3 sequence is CAISNALQGAGTQYF. The CDR3, as DNA: TGTGCCATCAGCAATGCCCTACAGGGAGCTGGGACCCAGTACTTC.

V is TRBV28 and J is TRBJ1-2; weak D call: TRBD1 (5 bases). The CDR3 runs 14 residues. V gave up 1 base and J gave up 8 bases, with 14 bases separating them. CDR1 MDHEN and CDR2 SYDVKM come from the germline V gene. CDR3 nucleotides: TGTGCCAGCAGTTTATTGCCAGACGGGGGAGGCTACACCTTC. It encodes CASSLLPDGGGYTF.

V gene TRBV5-1 combines with J gene TRBJ1-4, with D possibly TRBD1 on 6 matching bases. Trimming shortened V by 2 bases and J by 8 bases, and 13 bases separated the two germline ends. Germline V lookup: CDR1 SGHRS, CDR2 YFSETQ. This CDR3 region has 14 residues. The CDR3 nucleotides read TGCGCCAGCAGCTTCGGCGGGGGGCGGGAAAAACTGTTTTTT. This encodes CASSFGGGREKLFF.

The rearrangement uses TRBV11-2 and TRBJ2-5, with unresolved D. V lost 5 bases and J lost 2, with 9 bases in between. In germline, CDR1 is SGHAT, CDR2 FQNNGV. CDR3 length: 13 residues. The CDR3 sequence: CASSLSFQETQYF. The CDR3 coding sequence is TGTGCCAGCAGCCTTAGTTTTCAAGAGACCCAGTACTTC.

V gene TRBV7-2 combines with J gene TRBJ2-2; 7 nucleotides align to TRBD1. With V trimmed by 6 bases and J by 6 bases, 10 bases remained unmatched. CDR1 and CDR2 from the germline V gene are SGHTA and FQGNSA. The CDR3 contains 15 residues. The CDR3 nucleotides read TGTGCCAGCAGTTCCCTAGGGGGCTGGGCCGGGGAGCTGTTTTTT. The encoded protein is CASSSLGGWAGELFF.

The chain employs TRBV6-5 and TRBJ2-2; a weak D match, TRBD1 (6 bases). The V end lost 6 bases, the J end lost 7 bases, and 12 bases lay between the germline ends. In germline, CDR1 is MNHEY, CDR2 SVGAGI. The CDR3 contains 13 residues. The DNA of the CDR3 is TGTGCCAGCAGCCTTGGGACAATCGGGGAGCTGTTTTTT. Protein: CASSLGTIGELFF.

The V and J genes are TRBV3-1 (or the pseudogene TRBV3-2) and TRBJ2-3; tentative D call: TRBD2 (6 bases). V was trimmed by 1 base and J by 5 bases, leaving 22 bases between them. Germline V lookup: CDR1 LGHDT, CDR2 YNNKEL (reference sequence). This CDR3 is 18 amino acids long. The CDR3 region is CASSQGEVGNHGVDTQYF. In DNA form, the CDR3 reads TGTGCCAGCAGCCAAGGGGAGGTTGGTAATCACGGAGTAGATACGCAGTATTTT.

J is TRBJ2-1 and V is TRBV7-3, with TRBD1 identical over 9 bases. The CDR3 loop spans 15 amino acids. Unmatched junction bases numbered 8, after V lost 4 bases and J lost 7 bases. Germline CDR1 SGHTA, CDR2 FQGTGA. DNA for the CDR3: TGTGCCAGCAGCTACTCCGGGACAGGGACGAATGAGCAGTTCTTC. It specifies CASSYSGTGTNEQFF.